This T cell receptor beta chain was captured in a study of T cell clonality in common variable immunodeficiency. Study conclusions and caveats: Common variable immunodeficiency TCR beta sequences reportedly had fewer deletions and N-nucleotide insertions. Compared with controls, CVID subjects had fewer shared TCRbeta clones.

Germline loops: CDR1 DFQATT, CDR2 SNEGSKA (reference sequence). The CDR3 has 10 residues. Some clones are missing from TCRdb's copy, which holds only in-frame ones; the method was immunoSEQ multiplex PCR. This sample comprises tens of thousands of clones, none seen once only. This clone was recorded a few times. Its specificity is not known. The read comes to an end 3 residues before the CDR3 does, leaving the germline J gene to fill in the end. The sequenced sample consisted of peripheral blood mononuclear cells. V gene TRBV20-1 combines with J gene TRBJ1-2; weak D call: TRBD1 (5 bases). The sequence derives from a person aged 18-70 years in good health. The CDR3 loop is CSATGYDYTF. Partial CDR3 DNA: TGCAGTGCTACAGGGTACGAC.